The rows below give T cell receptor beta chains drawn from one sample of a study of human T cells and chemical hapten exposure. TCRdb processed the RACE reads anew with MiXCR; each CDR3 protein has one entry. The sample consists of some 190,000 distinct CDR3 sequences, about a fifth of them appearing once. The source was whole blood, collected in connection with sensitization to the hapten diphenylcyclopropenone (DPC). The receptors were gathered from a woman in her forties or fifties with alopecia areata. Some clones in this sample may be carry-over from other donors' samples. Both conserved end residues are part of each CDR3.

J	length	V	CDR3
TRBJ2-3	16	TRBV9	CASSVALWEGGDTQYF
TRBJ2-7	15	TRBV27	CASSLRPEESYEQYF
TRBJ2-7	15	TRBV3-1	CASSQLLDTVWEQYF
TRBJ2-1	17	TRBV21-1	CASSKAGAGITYNEQFF
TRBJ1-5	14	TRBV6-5	CASSTGTVNQPQHF
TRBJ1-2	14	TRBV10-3	CAIRDTTYNYGYTF
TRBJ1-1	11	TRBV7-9	CASQQNTEAFF
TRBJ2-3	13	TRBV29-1	CSVYGTYTDTQYF
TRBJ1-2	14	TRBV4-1	CASSQEVVATPFSF
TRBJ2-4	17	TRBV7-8	CASSPTLAGVGKNIQYF
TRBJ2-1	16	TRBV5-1	CASSLEVAGGYNEQFF
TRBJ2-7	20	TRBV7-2	CASSLRLSFGAAASTYEQYF
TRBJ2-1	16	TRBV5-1	CASSSTGTGFSNEQFF
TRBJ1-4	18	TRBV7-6	CASSLYNSAGGWREKLFF
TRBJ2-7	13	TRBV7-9	CASSLVPLDEQYF
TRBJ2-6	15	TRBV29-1	CSVGQGGAGANVLTF
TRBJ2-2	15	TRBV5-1	CASSLTSGVLGELFF
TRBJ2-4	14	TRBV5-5	CASSLLLAKNIQYF
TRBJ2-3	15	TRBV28	CASSPRTGRPDTQYF
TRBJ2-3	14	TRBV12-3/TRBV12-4	CASSLGRTTDTQYF
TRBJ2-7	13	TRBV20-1	CSARTSGFNEQYF
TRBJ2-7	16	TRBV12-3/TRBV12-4	CASSFRTSGSPYEQYF
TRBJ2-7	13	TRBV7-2	CASSPDRDDEQYF
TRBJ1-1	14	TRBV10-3	CAIMKGQPNTEAFF
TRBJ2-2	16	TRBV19	CASSILGLANTGELFF
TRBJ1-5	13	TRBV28	CASSLGHPPPQHF
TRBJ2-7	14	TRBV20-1	CSATRGTAPYEQYF
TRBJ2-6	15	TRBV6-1	CASSGGKAGANVLTF
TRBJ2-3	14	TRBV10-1	CASSASGTTDTQYF
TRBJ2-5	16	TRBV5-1	CASSLGTQGAQETQYF
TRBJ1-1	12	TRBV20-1	CSASQGTTEAFF
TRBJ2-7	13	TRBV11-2	CASSLDPPYEQYF
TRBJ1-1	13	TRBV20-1	CSARDRKNTEAFF
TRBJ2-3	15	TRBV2	CASSRDRTHTDTQYF
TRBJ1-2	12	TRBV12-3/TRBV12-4	CASRRTVYGYTF
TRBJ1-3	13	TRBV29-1	CSVTQGTGNTIYF
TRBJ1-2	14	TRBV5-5	CASSLEGHSYGYTF
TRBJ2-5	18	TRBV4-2	CASSPINSGTYPGETQYF
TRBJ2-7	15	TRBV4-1	CASSLRREGTYEQYF
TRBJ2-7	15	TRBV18	CASSPAASGAYEQYF
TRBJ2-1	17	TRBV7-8	CASSLVPSGSSYNEQFF
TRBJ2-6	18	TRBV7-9	CASSTRDPTRSGANVLTF
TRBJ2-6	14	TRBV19	CATSDSSGANVLTF
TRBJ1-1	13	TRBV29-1	CSGQTGRMGEAFF
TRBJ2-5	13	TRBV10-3	CAISEYGEETQYF
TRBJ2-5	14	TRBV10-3	CAISESQASETQYF
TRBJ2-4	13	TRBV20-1	CSARDGVPNIQYF
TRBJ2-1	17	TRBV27	CASTLGSASGRLNEQFF
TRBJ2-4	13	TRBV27	CASSPGQQNIQYF